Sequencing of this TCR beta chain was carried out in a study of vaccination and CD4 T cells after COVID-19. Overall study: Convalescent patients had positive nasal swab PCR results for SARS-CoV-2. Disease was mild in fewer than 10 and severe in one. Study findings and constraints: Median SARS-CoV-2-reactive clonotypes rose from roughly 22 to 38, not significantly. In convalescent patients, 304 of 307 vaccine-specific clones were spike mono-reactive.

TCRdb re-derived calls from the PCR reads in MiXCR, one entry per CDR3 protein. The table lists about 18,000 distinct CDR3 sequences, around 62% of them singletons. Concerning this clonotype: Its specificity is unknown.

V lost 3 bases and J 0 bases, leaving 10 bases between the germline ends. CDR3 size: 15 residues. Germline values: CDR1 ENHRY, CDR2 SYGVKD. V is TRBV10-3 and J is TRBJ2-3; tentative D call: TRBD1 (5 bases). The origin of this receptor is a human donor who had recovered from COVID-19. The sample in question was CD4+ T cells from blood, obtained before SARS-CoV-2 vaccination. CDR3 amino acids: CAISEGQGSTDTQYF. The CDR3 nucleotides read TGTGCCATCAGTGAAGGGCAGGGAAGCACAGATACGCAGTATTTT.